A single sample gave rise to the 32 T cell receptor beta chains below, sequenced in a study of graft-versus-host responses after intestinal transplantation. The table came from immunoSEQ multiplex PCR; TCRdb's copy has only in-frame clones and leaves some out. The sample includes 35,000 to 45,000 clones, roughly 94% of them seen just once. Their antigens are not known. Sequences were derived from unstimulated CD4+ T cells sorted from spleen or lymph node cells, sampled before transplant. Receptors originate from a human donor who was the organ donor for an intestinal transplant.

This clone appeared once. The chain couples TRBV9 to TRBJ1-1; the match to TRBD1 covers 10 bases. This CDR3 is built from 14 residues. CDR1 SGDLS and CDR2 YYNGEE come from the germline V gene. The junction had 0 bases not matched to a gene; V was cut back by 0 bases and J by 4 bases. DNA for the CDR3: TGTGCCAGCAGCGTAGGACAGGGGGCCACTGAAGCTTTCTTT. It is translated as CASSVGQGATEAFF.

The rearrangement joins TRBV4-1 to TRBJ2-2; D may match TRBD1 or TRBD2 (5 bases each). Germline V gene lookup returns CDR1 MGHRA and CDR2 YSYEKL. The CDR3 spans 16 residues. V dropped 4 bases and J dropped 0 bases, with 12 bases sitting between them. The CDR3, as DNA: TGCGCCAGCAGCCCTCGAGGGGCAGCGAACACCGGGGAGCTGTTTTTT. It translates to CASSPRGAANTGELFF.

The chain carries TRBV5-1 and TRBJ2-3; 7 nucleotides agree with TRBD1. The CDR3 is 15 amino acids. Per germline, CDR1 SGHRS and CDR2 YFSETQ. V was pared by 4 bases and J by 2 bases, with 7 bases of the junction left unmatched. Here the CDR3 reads CASSRGDSSTDTQYF. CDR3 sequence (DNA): TGCGCCAGCAGCCGAGGGGACAGTTCCACAGATACGCAGTATTTT.

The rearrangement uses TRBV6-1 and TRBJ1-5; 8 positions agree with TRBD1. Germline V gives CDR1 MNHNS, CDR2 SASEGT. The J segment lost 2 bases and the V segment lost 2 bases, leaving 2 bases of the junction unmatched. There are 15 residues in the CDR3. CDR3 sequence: CASSEPGGGNQPQHF. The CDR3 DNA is TGTGCCAGCAGTGAACCAGGGGGCGGCAATCAGCCCCAGCATTTT.

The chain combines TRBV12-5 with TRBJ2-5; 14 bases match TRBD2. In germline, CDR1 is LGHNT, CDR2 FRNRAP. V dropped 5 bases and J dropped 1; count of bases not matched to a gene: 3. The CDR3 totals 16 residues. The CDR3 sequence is CASGPGTSGGQETQYF. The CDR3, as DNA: TGTGCTAGTGGTCCGGGGACTAGCGGGGGCCAAGAGACCCAGTACTTC.

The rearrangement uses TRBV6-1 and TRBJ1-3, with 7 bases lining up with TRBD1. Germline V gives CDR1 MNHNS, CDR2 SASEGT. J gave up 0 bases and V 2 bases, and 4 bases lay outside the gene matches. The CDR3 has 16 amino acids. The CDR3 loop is CASSERAGGSGNTIYF. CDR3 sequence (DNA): TGTGCCAGCAGTGAAAGGGCAGGGGGCTCTGGAAACACCATATATTTT.

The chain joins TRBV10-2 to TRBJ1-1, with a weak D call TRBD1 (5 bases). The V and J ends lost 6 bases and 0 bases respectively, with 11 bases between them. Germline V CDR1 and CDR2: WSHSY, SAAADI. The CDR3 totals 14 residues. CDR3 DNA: TGCGCCAGCAGGGCAGGGAGCATGAACACTGAAGCTTTCTTT. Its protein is CASRAGSMNTEAFF.

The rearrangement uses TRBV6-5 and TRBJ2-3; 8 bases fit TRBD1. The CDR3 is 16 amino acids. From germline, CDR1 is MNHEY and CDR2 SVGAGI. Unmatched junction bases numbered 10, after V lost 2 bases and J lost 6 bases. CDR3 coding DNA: TGTGCCAGCAGTTACGGCGACAGGGGTCCCGGTGATACGCAGTATTTT. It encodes CASSYGDRGPGDTQYF.

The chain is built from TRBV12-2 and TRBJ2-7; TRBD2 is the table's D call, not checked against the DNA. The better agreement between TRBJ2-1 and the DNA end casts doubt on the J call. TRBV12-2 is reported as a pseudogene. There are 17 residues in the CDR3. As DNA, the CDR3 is TGTGCAAGTCGCTTAAGTAGTATAGCGGGGAATCGTAATGAGCAGTTCTTC. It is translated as CASRLSSIAGNRNEQFF.

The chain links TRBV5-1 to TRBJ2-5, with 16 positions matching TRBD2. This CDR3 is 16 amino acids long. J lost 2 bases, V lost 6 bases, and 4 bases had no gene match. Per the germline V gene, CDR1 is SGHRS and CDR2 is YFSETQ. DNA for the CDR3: TGCGCCAGCAACCCGGGACTAGCGGGGGGGCAAGAGACCCAGTACTTC. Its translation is CASNPGLAGGQETQYF.

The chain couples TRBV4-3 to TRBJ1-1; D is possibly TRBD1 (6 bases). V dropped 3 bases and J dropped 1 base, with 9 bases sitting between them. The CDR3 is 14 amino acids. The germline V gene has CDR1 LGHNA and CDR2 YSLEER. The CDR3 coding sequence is TGCGCCAGCAGCCAGGGGGCGCGGAACACTGAAGCTTTCTTT. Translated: CASSQGARNTEAFF.

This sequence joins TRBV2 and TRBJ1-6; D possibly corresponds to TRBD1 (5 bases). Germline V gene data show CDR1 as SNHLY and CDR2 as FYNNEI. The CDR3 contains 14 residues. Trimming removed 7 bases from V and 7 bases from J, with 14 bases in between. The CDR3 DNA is TGTGCCAGCACAACGCAGGGTTACAATTCACCCCTCCACTTT. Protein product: CASTTQGYNSPLHF.

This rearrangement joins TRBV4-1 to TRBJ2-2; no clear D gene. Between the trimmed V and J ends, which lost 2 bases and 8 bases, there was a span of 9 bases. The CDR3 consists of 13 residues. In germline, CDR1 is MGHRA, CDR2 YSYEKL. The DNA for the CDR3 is TGCGCCAGCAGCCAACTAGTTTCGGGGGAGCTGTTTTTT. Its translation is CASSQLVSGELFF.

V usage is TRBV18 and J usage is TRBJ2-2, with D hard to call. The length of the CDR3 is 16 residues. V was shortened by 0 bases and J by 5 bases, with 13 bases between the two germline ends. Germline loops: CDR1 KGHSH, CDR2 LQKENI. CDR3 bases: TGTGCCAGCTCACCACCGTCCCGGGTTTGGACCGGGGAGCTGTTTTTT. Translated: CASSPPSRVWTGELFF.

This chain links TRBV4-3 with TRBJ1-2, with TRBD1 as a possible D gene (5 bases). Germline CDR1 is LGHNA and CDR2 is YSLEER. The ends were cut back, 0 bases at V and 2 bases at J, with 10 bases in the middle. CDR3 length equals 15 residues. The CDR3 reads CASSQDTKGNYGYTF. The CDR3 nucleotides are TGCGCCAGCAGCCAAGATACAAAGGGGAACTATGGCTACACCTTC.

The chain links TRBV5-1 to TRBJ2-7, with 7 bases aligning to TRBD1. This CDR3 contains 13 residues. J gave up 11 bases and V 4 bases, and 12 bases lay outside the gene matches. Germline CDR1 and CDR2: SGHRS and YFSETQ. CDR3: CASSTGQEEAEYF. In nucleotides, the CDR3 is TGCGCCAGCAGCACCGGACAGGAAGAAGCCGAGTACTTC.

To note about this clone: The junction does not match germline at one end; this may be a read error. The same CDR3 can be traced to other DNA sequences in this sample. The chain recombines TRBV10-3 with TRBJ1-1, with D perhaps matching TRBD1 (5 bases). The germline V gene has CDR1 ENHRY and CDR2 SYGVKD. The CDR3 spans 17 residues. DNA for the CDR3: TGTGCTATCAGTGAGAGAGGTGTCAGGGTCATGGGCACTGAAGCTTTCTTT. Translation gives CAISERGVRVMGTEAFF.

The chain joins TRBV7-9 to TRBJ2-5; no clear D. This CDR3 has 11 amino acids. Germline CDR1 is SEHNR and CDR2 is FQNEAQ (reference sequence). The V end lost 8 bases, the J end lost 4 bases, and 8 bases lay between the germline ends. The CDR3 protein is CASSWAETQYF. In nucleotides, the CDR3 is TGTGCCAGCTCTTGGGCAGAGACCCAGTACTTC.

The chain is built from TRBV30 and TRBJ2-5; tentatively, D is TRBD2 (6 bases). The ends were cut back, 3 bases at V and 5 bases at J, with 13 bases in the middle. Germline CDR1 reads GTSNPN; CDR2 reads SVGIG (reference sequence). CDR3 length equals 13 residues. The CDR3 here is CAWSGGTQETQYF. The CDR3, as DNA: TGTGCCTGGAGCGGCGGGACTCAGGAGACCCAGTACTTC.

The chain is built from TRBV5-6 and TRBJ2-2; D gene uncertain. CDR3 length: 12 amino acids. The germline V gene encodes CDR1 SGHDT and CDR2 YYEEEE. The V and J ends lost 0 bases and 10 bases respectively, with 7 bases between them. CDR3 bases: TGTGCCAGCAGCTTGGACGAGGTGGAGCTGTTTTTT. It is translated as CASSLDEVELFF.

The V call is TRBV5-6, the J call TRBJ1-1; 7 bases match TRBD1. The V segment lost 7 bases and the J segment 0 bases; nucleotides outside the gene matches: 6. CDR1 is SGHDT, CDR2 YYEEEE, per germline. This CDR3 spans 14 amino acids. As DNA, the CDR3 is TGTGCCAGCCACTACAGGGGAATGAACACTGAAGCTTTCTTT. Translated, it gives CASHYRGMNTEAFF.

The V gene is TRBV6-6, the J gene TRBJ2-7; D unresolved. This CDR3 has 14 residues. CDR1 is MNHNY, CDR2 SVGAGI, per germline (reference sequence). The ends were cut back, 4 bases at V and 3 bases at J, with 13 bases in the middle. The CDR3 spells CASSFEASGYEQYF. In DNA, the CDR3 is TGTGCCAGCAGTTTTGAGGCCTCGGGCTACGAGCAGTACTTC.

The CDR3 loop reads CASSLTGANTEAFF. In nucleotides, the CDR3 is TGCGCCAGCAGCTTGACAGGGGCAAACACTGAAGCTTTCTTT. The chain recombines TRBV5-1 with TRBJ1-1; 7 bases are shared with TRBD1. Germline V lookup: CDR1 SGHRS, CDR2 YFSETQ. This CDR3 contains 14 residues. With 1 base clipped from V and 2 bases from J, the junction kept 2 bases outside the gene matches.

CDR3 residues: CASSIDRGYGYTF. CDR3 DNA: TGTGCCAGTAGTATCGACAGGGGGTATGGCTACACCTTC. The rearrangement uses TRBV19 and TRBJ1-2; TRBD1 agrees at 9 bases. V was clipped by 3 bases and J by 5 bases; unmatched bases: 1. The CDR3 extends over 13 amino acids. Germline CDR1 and CDR2: LNHDA and SQIVND (reference sequence). The full variable domain, its missing parts supplied by reference TRBV19 and TRBJ1-2, is DGGITQSPKYLFRKEGQNVTLSCEQNLNHDAMYWYRQDPGQGLRLIYYSQIVNDFQKGDIAEGYSVSREKKESFPLTVTSAQKNPTAFYLCASSIDRGYGYTFGSGTRLTVV.

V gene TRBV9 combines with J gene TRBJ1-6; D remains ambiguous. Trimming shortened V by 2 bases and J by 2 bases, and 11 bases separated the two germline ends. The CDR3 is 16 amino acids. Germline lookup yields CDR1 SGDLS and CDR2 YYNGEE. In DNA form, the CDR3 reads TGTGCCAGCAGCGTTGAGGATACTCCCTATAATTCACCCCTCCACTTT. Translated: CASSVEDTPYNSPLHF. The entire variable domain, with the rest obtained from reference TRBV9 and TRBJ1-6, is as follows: DSGVTQTPKHLITATGQRVTLRCSPRSGDLSVYWYQQSLDQGLQFLIQYYNGEERAKGNILERFSAQQFPDLHSELNLSSLELGDSALYFCASSVEDTPYNSPLHFGNGTRLTVT.

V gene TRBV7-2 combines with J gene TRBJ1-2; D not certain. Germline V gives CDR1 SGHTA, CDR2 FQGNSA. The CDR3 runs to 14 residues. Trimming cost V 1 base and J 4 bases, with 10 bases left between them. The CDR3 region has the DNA TGTGCCAGCAGCTTAGTCAGGAAGACCTATGGCTACACCTTC. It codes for CASSLVRKTYGYTF.

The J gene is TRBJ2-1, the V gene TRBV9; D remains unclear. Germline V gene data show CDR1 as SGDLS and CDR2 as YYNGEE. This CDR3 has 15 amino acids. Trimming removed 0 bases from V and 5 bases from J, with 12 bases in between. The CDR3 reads CASSVDQASNNEQFF. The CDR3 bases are TGTGCCAGCAGCGTAGACCAGGCAAGTAACAATGAGCAGTTCTTC.

The CDR3, as DNA: TGTGCCAGCAGGACAGGGGATTCACCCCTCCACTTT. Translation: CASRTGDSPLHF. The rearrangement uses TRBV27 and TRBJ1-6, with 8 nucleotides matching TRBD1. Germline trimming cut 6 bases from V and 8 bases from J; bases unmatched to any gene: 0. This CDR3 contains 12 residues. Germline V gene data show CDR1 as MNHEY and CDR2 as SMNVEV (reference sequence).

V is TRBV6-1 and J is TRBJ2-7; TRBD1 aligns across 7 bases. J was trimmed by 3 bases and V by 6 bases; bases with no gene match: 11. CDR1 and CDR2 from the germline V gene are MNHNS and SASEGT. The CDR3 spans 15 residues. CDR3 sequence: CASSPDRAPRYEQYF. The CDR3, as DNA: TGTGCCAGCAGCCCCGACAGGGCCCCTCGCTACGAGCAGTACTTC.

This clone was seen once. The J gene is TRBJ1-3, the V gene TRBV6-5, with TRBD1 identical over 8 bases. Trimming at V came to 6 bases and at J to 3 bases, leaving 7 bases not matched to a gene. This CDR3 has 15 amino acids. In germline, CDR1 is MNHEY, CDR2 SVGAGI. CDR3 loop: CASSRDRLIGNTIYF. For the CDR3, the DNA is TGTGCCAGCAGCAGGGACAGGCTTATTGGAAACACCATATATTTT.

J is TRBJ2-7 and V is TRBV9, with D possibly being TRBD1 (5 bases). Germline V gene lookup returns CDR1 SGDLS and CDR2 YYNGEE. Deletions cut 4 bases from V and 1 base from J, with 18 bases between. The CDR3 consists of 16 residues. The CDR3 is CASSPSSGLSSYEQYF. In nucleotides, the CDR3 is TGTGCCAGCAGCCCGAGTTCAGGGTTATCATCCTACGAGCAGTACTTC.

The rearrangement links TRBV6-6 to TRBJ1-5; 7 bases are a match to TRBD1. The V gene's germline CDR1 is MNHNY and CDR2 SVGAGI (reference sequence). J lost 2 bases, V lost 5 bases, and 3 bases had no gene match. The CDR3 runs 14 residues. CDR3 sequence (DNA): TGTGCCAGCAGTCCAGACAGGGGCAATCAGCCCCAGCATTTT. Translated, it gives CASSPDRGNQPQHF.